This is a list of T cell receptor beta chains from one sample in a study of CD8 T cells in ankylosing spondylitis. Using its own MiXCR run on the 5' RACE reads, TCRdb lists one record per CDR3 protein. The table records some 350,000 distinct CDR3 sequences, roughly 15% of them present only once. Sequencing was done on a sample of blood, either unsorted or a sorted T cell fraction (not recorded which). The receptor set was obtained from a male donor with ankylosing spondylitis or in good health (not recorded which). Both conserved end residues are part of each CDR3. The D gene is left open where the match is weak. Size tells how often a clone was seen (once, few, many) or the class of an expanded clone, and some rows leave it out.

CSAKGAETTYEQYF	TGCAGTGCCAAAGGGGCAGAAACTACCTACGAGCAGTACTTC	few	-	TRBJ2-7	TRBV20-1
CASSEALKGNTEAFF	TGTGCCAGCAGTGAAGCGCTTAAGGGGAACACTGAAGCTTTCTTT	few	-	TRBJ1-1	TRBV2
CASSLRASGEETQYF	TGTGCCAGCAGTTTAAGGGCTAGCGGAGAAGAGACCCAGTACTTC	few	TRBD2	TRBJ2-5	TRBV12-3/TRBV12-4
CSAREQREGQETQYF	TGCAGTGCTAGAGAACAGCGGGAGGGTCAAGAGACCCAGTACTTC	few	TRBD2	TRBJ2-5	TRBV20-1
CCARDLRRGDTDTQYF	TGCTGTGCTAGAGATCTACGGCGGGGGGACACAGATACGCAGTATTTT	-	TRBD2	TRBJ2-3	TRBV20-1
CSASGLAYYNEQFF	TGCAGTGCTAGTGGGCTAGCGTACTACAATGAGCAGTTCTTC	few	-	TRBJ2-1	TRBV20-1
CASSQAAVNTGELFF	TGTGCCAGCAGCCAAGCTGCTGTGAACACCGGGGAGCTGTTTTTT	many	-	TRBJ2-2	TRBV3-1
CASSLNRDTQYF	TGCGCCAGCAGCCTCAATCGGGACACGCAGTATTTT	-	-	TRBJ2-3	TRBV4-1
CASSLDSLNNYGYTF	TGCGCCAGCAGCTTGGACAGCTTGAATAACTATGGCTACACCTTC	few	-	TRBJ1-2	TRBV5-1
CASSLVVSNEQFF	TGTGCCAGCAGCTTAGTAGTGAGCAATGAGCAGTTCTTC	few	-	TRBJ2-1	TRBV7-2
CASSFWENYEQYF	TGCGCCAGCAGCTTTTGGGAGAACTACGAGCAGTACTTC	-	-	TRBJ2-7	TRBV5-1
CASRGLAGRNEQFF	TGTGCCAGCAGGGGACTAGCGGGAAGGAATGAGCAGTTCTTC	-	TRBD2	TRBJ2-1	TRBV6-1
CASSPGQGAVNTEAFF	TGCGCCAGCAGCCCGGGACAGGGGGCAGTGAACACTGAAGCTTTCTTT	many	TRBD1	TRBJ1-1	TRBV5-1
CASSQGDAGEQFF	TGTGCCAGCAGCCAGGGGGATGCGGGTGAGCAGTTCTTC	-	-	TRBJ2-1	TRBV14
CAISPGLTNEKLFF	TGTGCCATCAGTCCAGGGTTGACTAATGAAAAACTGTTTTTT	-	-	TRBJ1-4	TRBV10-3
CASRTGFISYNEQFF	TGTGCCAGCAGAACGGGTTTTATCTCCTACAATGAGCAGTTCTTC	-	-	TRBJ2-1	TRBV6-1
CSIWGASGPEAFF	TGCAGCATTTGGGGGGCCTCGGGGCCTGAAGCTTTCTTT	-	-	TRBJ1-1	TRBV29-1
CAIHVGVRTGELFF	TGTGCCATCCACGTCGGGGTGAGAACCGGGGAGCTGTTTTTT	-	-	TRBJ2-2	TRBV7-7
CSAADSEAFF	TGCAGCGCCGCGGACAGCGAAGCTTTCTTT	-	-	TRBJ1-1	TRBV29-1
CASSIQAAYNEQFF	TGCGCCAGCAGTATACAGGCGGCCTACAATGAGCAGTTCTTC	few	-	TRBJ2-1	TRBV5-1
CASSPFGGQGASGANVLTF	TGTGCCAGCTCACCATTTGGGGGACAGGGGGCATCTGGGGCCAACGTCCTGACTTTC	few	TRBD1	TRBJ2-6	TRBV18
CASSATSSGNTIYF	TGTGCCAGCAGCGCTACTTCATCTGGAAACACCATATATTTT	-	-	TRBJ1-3	TRBV11-3